Presented here are 12 T cell receptor beta chains from one specimen sequenced in a study of CD8 T cells in ankylosing spondylitis (TCRdb year 2017). The library was obtained by 5' RACE. For sequencing, an Illumina HiSeq 2500 was employed. The public sequencing data were trimmed at Q25 with fastp and processed into clonotypes with MiXCR by TCRdb, which kept only in-frame beta chains. A single entry per CDR3 protein holds the most common genes and DNA from its merged rows. For this sample the table gives roughly 120,000 distinct CDR3 sequences, of which 6.5% to 9% were detected only once. 9.5% to 15% of the sample lies in the top ten. The sequenced sample was blood, either unsorted or a sorted T cell fraction (not recorded which). These receptors originate from a male donor with ankylosing spondylitis or in good health (not recorded which).

Many counts were recorded for this clonotype. This chain joins TRBV5-1 and TRBJ1-1, with D tentatively TRBD1 (5 bases). This CDR3 is 15 amino acids long. V was clipped by 0 bases and J by 5 bases, with 14 bases between them. Germline V CDR1 and CDR2: SGHRS, YFSETQ. The CDR3 DNA sequence: TGCGCCAGCAGCTTGGCCCTGGGGGTGGGGACTGAAGCTTTCTTT. Its protein is CASSLALGVGTEAFF.

V usage is TRBV30 and J usage is TRBJ2-5; 10 bases match TRBD1. The germline CDR1 and CDR2 sequences are GTSNPN and SVGIG (reference sequence). The CDR3 runs 15 residues. The V gene end was trimmed by 4 bases and the J gene end by 4 bases; junction bases not matched to a gene: 9. The CDR3 DNA sequence: TGTGCCTGGATCGCGGGACAGGGGTATGGAGAGACCCAGTACTTC. It yields the protein CAWIAGQGYGETQYF.

This clonotype was picked up many times. V usage is TRBV7-2 and J usage is TRBJ2-7; D could derive from TRBD1 or TRBD2 (7 bases each). Germline V lookup: CDR1 SGHTA, CDR2 FQGNSA. V lost 1 base and J 6 bases, leaving 19 bases between the germline ends. The CDR3 sequence is 16 residues long. The CDR3 DNA reads as TGTGCCAGCAGCTTAGAAGAAGTCAGGGGGGGCCTCGAGCAGTACTTC. It specifies CASSLEEVRGGLEQYF.

This clonotype appeared many times. This rearrangement joins TRBV20-1 to TRBJ1-2; 9 bases are a match to TRBD1. CDR1 DFQATT and CDR2 SNEGSKA come from the germline V gene (reference sequence). The CDR3 runs 13 residues. V dropped 2 bases and J dropped 8; count of bases not matched to a gene: 6. DNA of the CDR3: TGCAGTGCTAGATCGGGAGGGACAGGGGGCTACACCTTC. It yields the protein CSARSGGTGGYTF.

This clonotype has a count of ten or more. J is TRBJ2-7 and V is TRBV5-1; 7 bases are a match to TRBD1. V was pared by 4 bases and J by 2 bases, with 6 bases of the junction left unmatched. This CDR3 contains 14 residues. The germline V gene has CDR1 SGHRS and CDR2 YFSETQ. In nucleotides, the CDR3 is TGCGCCAGCAGCACGGGACAGATGACCTACGAGCAGTACTTC. This gives the protein CASSTGQMTYEQYF.

The table lists this clonotype with many counts. The genes are TRBV12-3 or TRBV12-4 and TRBJ2-1; 7 positions agree with TRBD2. Trimming took 4 bases from V and 4 from J; bases not matched to a gene: 4. The CDR3 is made up of 14 amino acids. This CDR3 is CASSSSGAYNEQFF. The CDR3 DNA is TGTGCCAGCAGTTCGAGCGGGGCTTACAATGAGCAGTTCTTC.

This clonotype was seen many times. This chain connects TRBV29-1 to TRBJ1-2, with 9 bases matching TRBD1. Germline lookup yields CDR1 SQVTM and CDR2 ANQGSEA. The ends lost 6 bases at V and 0 bases at J; junction bases unmatched: 2. The CDR3 runs to 13 residues. DNA of the CDR3: TGCAGCGTCGGGACAGGGACTAACTATGGCTACACCTTC. It encodes CSVGTGTNYGYTF.

This clonotype has at least ten counts. The CDR3 here is CASSFLAGGNYEQYF. The CDR3 DNA follows: TGCGCCAGCAGCTTCCTAGCGGGGGGCAACTACGAGCAGTACTTC. The chain couples TRBV5-1 to TRBJ2-7; TRBD2 matches at 11 bases. J was trimmed by 3 bases and V by 2 bases; bases with no gene match: 4. The CDR3 is 15 residues long. Germline V CDR1 and CDR2: SGHRS, YFSETQ. Full variable domain (remainder filled in from reference TRBV5-1 and TRBJ2-7): KAGVTQTPRYLIKTRGQQVTLSCSPISGHRSVSWYQQTPGQGLQFLFEYFSETQRNKGNFPGRFSGRQFSNSRSEMNVSTLELGDSALYLCASSFLAGGNYEQYFGPGTRLTVT.

The chain is built from TRBV20-1 and TRBJ2-7; D possibly matches TRBD1 or TRBD2 (5 bases each). The V gene's germline CDR1 is DFQATT and CDR2 SNEGSKA (reference sequence). V dropped 5 bases and J dropped 3 bases, with 11 bases sitting between them. This CDR3 is 12 amino acids long. For the CDR3, the DNA is TGCAGTGCTCCGGGACCGATCTACGAGCAGTACTTC. Amino acid sequence: CSAPGPIYEQYF.

This clonotype was observed many times. This chain connects TRBV7-6 to TRBJ2-4; a weak D match, TRBD2 (5 bases). In germline, CDR1 is SGHVS, CDR2 FNYEAQ. There are 15 residues in the CDR3. The V gene lost 1 base and the J gene lost 12 bases, with 19 bases spanning the gap. In DNA form, the CDR3 reads TGTGCCAGCAGCTTAGAAGCTTATGGACGAGGGAATCAGTACTTC. It specifies CASSLEAYGRGNQYF.

This clonotype occurred many times. The V call is TRBV5-1, the J call TRBJ2-1; D gene unclear. CDR3 length: 12 amino acids. Germline values: CDR1 SGHRS, CDR2 YFSETQ. The V end was cut by 0 bases, the J end by 9 bases, with 7 bases between. CDR3 sequence reads: CASSLVRSEQFF. CDR3 DNA sequence: TGCGCCAGCAGCTTGGTTAGGAGTGAGCAGTTCTTC. The full variable domain, completed using reference TRBV5-1 and TRBJ2-1, is KAGVTQTPRYLIKTRGQQVTLSCSPISGHRSVSWYQQTPGQGLQFLFEYFSETQRNKGNFPGRFSGRQFSNSRSEMNVSTLELGDSALYLCASSLVRSEQFFGPGTRLTVL.

Ten or more counts support this clonotype. V usage is TRBV20-1 and J usage is TRBJ1-2; D gene uncertain. The germline CDR1 and CDR2 sequences are DFQATT and SNEGSKA (reference sequence). This CDR3 comprises 16 residues. The V end was cut by 1 base, the J end by 6 bases, with 21 bases between. CDR3 bases: TGCAGTGCTAGAGCTGCTCGAGGAGGACTTTATGATGGCTACACCTTC. Its translation: CSARAARGGLYDGYTF.